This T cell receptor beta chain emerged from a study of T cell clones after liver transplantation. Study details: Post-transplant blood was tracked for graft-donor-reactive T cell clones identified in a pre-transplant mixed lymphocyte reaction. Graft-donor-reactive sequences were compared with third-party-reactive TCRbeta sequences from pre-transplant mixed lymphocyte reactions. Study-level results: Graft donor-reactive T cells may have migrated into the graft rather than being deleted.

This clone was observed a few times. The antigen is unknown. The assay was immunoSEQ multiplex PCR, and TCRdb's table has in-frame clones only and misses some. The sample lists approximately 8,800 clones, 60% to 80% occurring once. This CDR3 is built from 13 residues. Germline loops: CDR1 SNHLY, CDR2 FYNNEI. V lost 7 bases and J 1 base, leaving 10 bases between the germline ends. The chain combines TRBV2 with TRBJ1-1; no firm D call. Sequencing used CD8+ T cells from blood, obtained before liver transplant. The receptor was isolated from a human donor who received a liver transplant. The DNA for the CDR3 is TGTGCCAGCATTGGAGAACGGAACACTGAAGCTTTCTTT. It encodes CASIGERNTEAFF.